Listed below are T cell receptor beta chains from one sample, sequenced in a study of blood T cell repertoires in COVID-19. Data came from immunoSEQ multiplex PCR; TCRdb stores just in-frame clones and leaves some out. The table records around 180,000 clones, approximately 79% of them present only once. Input material: peripheral blood. The receptors were sampled from a woman of 80 years or more with acute or convalescent COVID-19. Both conserved end residues are part of each CDR3. A D gene is named only where the DNA matches it firmly. The size of a clone is reported for some rows only, either as once, few or many, or as a class for expanded clones.

J,V,D,size,DNA,CDR3
TRBJ2-7,TRBV10-1,.,.,TGCGCCAGCAAAGAGGATCAGACGGACGAGCAGTACTTC,CASKEDQTDEQYF
TRBJ2-1,TRBV4-2,TRBD2,few,TGTGCCAGCAGCCAAGATTCGGGACGGGAGGGTTACAATGAGCAGTTCTTC,CASSQDSGREGYNEQFF
TRBJ2-7,TRBV5-5,.,.,TGTGCCAGCAGCTTGGAGTCCAGGGGCTACTACGAGCAGTACTTC,CASSLESRGYYEQYF
TRBJ2-3,TRBV7-6,.,.,TGTGCCAGCAGCGCGGTCGGCGGTTTCACAGATACGCAGTATTTT,CASSAVGGFTDTQYF
TRBJ1-1,TRBV28,TRBD1,.,TGTGCCAGCAGTTGGACAGGAAATACTGAAGCTTTCTTT,CASSWTGNTEAFF
TRBJ1-6,TRBV5-1,TRBD1,.,TGCGCCAGCAGCGCGCAGGGACAGCCGAATAATTCACCCCTCCACTTT,CASSAQGQPNNSPLHF
TRBJ2-3,TRBV11-2,TRBD2,once,TGTGCCAGCAGCTTAATTTCTAGCGGGACCACAGATACGCAGTATTTT,CASSLISSGTTDTQYF
TRBJ2-1,TRBV2,.,few,TGTGCCAGCTACCGGGAGTCCCTGCACAATGAGCAGTTCTTC,CASYRESLHNEQFF
TRBJ1-6,TRBV19,TRBD1,few,TGTGCCAGCGGGGACAGCCACAATTCACCCCTCCACTTT,CASGDSHNSPLHF
TRBJ2-7,TRBV14,.,.,TGTGCCAGCAGCCAAGATCGGGGTGCCGAGCAGTACTTC,CASSQDRGAEQYF
TRBJ2-3,TRBV4-2,.,.,TGTGCCAGCAGCCAAGAACGCGAGCCAGATACGCAGTATTTT,CASSQEREPDTQYF
TRBJ2-7,TRBV4-3,.,.,TGCGCCAGCAGCCAAGAGAAAGCTACCTACGAGCAGTACTTC,CASSQEKATYEQYF
TRBJ1-1,TRBV5-6,TRBD1,.,TGTGCCAGCAGCACCCGGGACAGGGGTTGGACTGAAGCTTTCTTT,CASSTRDRGWTEAFF
TRBJ2-5,TRBV10-2,TRBD2,.,TGCGCCAGCAGGCTAGCGGGTCTCCAAGAGACCCAGTACTTC,CASRLAGLQETQYF
TRBJ2-2,TRBV6-5,TRBD1,.,TGTGCCAGCAGGATACAGGGGGCGAACACCGGGGAGCTGTTTTTT,CASRIQGANTGELFF
TRBJ1-2,TRBV7-8,.,.,TGTGCCAGCAGCTTGGCGGGGCTAGATGGCTACACCTTC,CASSLAGLDGYTF
TRBJ2-2,TRBV7-2,TRBD2,.,TGTGCCAGCAGCTCGACTAGCGGAGCCGGGGAGCTGTTTTTT,CASSSTSGAGELFF
TRBJ1-5,TRBV19,.,.,TGTGCCAGTAAAACCCAAGGGACAAGCAATCAGCCCCAGCATTTT,CASKTQGTSNQPQHF
TRBJ1-1,TRBV5-6,.,.,TGTGCCAGCAGCCTTTATATGAACACTGAAGCTTTCTTT,CASSLYMNTEAFF
TRBJ1-5,TRBV3-1/TRBV3-2,TRBD1,.,TGTGCCAGCAGCCTCGGACAGGCCGGCCAGCCCCAGCATTTT,CASSLGQAGQPQHF
TRBJ2-5,TRBV18,TRBD2,.,TGTGCCAGCTCACCACCGGGACTACAAGAGACCCAGTACTTC,CASSPPGLQETQYF
TRBJ2-3,TRBV9,TRBD1,once,TGTGCCAGCAGCGTAGGCCCGGGACAGGGGCCCGGCACAGATACGCAGTATTTT,CASSVGPGQGPGTDTQYF
TRBJ1-1,TRBV5-4,.,once,TGTGCCAGCAGCTCCAATTCACGCCGAGACGGATCAGGTGAAGCTTTCTTT,CASSSNSRRDGSGEAFF
TRBJ2-3,TRBV10-2,.,.,TGCGCCAGCAGTGAGTCCAACAGAGATACGCAGTATTTT,CASSESNRDTQYF
TRBJ2-1,TRBV6-6,.,.,TGTGCCAGCACTAACGGACAGACCTACAATGAGCAGTTCTTC,CASTNGQTYNEQFF
TRBJ1-1,TRBV10-1,TRBD1,.,TGCGCCAGCAGTGGGGCCGGGACAGGGGTTACTGAAGCTTTCTTT,CASSGAGTGVTEAFF
TRBJ2-1,TRBV6-2/TRBV6-3,.,.,TGTGCCAGCAGTCTTAGGCTGGAACTAGTAGGTAATGAGCAGTTCTTC,CASSLRLELVGNEQFF
TRBJ1-2,TRBV5-1,.,.,TGCGCCAGCAGCCCCCAGGGTACTGGCTACACCTTC,CASSPQGTGYTF
TRBJ1-5,TRBV27,.,.,TGTGCCAGCAGTTTAGTTAAGGGGATCGATCAGCCCCAGCATTTT,CASSLVKGIDQPQHF
TRBJ2-1,TRBV11-2,TRBD2,.,TGTGCCAGCAGCTTAGATAGGACGGGACTAGCTAAAAATGAGCAGTTCTTC,CASSLDRTGLAKNEQFF
TRBJ1-2,TRBV5-6,TRBD1,few,TGTGCCAGCAGCTTGGAGGGGACAGGTCTCGTAACTTATGGCTACACCTTC,CASSLEGTGLVTYGYTF
TRBJ2-7,TRBV6-6,.,.,TGTGCCAGCAGTTACCCCAGTAACAGCTACGAGCAGTACTTC,CASSYPSNSYEQYF
TRBJ2-5,TRBV9,TRBD2,.,TGTGCCAGCAGCGTAGAGGGGCTAGCGGTTCAAGAGACCCAGTACTTC,CASSVEGLAVQETQYF
TRBJ2-2,TRBV4-2,TRBD2,.,TGTGCCAGCAGCCAAGTGACTAGCGGGAGGGGCGGGGAGCTGTTTTTT,CASSQVTSGRGGELFF
TRBJ1-6,TRBV2,TRBD1,.,TGTGCCAGCAGTAACAGGGGGCCGCCTTCACCCCTCCACTTT,CASSNRGPPSPLHF
TRBJ2-5,TRBV9,.,.,TGTGCCAGCAGCGTCAATATTTTGGTCACTAACCAAGAGACCCAGTACTTC,CASSVNILVTNQETQYF
TRBJ1-2,TRBV2,.,.,TGTGCCAGCAGTGAACCGCTTGCCAGTAGCTACACCTTC,CASSEPLASSYTF
TRBJ2-1,TRBV19,TRBD2,.,TGTGCCAGTAGTACGCTAGCGGGAGGTATGAGTGAGCAGTTCTTC,CASSTLAGGMSEQFF
TRBJ1-1,TRBV6-5,.,.,TGTGCCAGCAGCGCATTCAGGGAATTGAACACTGAAGCTTTCTTT,CASSAFRELNTEAFF